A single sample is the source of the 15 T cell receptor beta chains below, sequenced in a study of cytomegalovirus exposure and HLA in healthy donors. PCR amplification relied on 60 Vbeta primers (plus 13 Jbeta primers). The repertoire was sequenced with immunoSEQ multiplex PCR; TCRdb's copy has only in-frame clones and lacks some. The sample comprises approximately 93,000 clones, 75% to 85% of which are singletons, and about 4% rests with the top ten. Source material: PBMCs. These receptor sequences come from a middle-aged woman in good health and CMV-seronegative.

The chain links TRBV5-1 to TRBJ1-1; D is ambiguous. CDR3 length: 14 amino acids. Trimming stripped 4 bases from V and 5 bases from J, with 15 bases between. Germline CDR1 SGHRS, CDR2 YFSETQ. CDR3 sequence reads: CASSLDGSATEAFF. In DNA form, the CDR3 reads TGCGCCAGCAGCCTGGACGGGTCCGCAACTGAAGCTTTCTTT.

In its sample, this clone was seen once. The CDR3 is CASSTRGTSYEQYF. CDR3 bases: TGTGCCAGCAGCACCAGGGGAACGTCCTACGAGCAGTACTTC. The V gene is TRBV21-1, the J gene TRBJ2-7; TRBD1, as called in the table, went unchecked against the DNA. TRBV21-1 is deemed a pseudogene. The CDR3 has 14 residues.

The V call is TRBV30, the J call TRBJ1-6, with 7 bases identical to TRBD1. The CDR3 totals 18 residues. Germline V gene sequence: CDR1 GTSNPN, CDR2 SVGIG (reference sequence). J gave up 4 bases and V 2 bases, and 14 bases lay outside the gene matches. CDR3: CAWSMTGRKGGYNSPLHF. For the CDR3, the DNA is TGTGCCTGGAGTATGACAGGGCGCAAAGGGGGGTATAATTCACCCCTCCACTTT.

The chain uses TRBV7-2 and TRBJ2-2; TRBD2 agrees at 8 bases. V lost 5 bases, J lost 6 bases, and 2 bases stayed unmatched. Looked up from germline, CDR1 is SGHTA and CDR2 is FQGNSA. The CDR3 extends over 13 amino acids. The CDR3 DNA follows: TGTGCCAGCAGCACGGGGGGGGCCGGGGAGCTGTTTTTT. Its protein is CASSTGGAGELFF.

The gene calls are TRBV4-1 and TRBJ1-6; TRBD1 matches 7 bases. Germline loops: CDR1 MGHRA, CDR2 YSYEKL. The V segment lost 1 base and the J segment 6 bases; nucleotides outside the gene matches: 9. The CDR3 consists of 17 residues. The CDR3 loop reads CASSQAGTVNFNSPLHF. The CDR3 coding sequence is TGCGCCAGCAGCCAAGCCGGGACAGTGAATTTTAATTCACCCCTCCACTTT.

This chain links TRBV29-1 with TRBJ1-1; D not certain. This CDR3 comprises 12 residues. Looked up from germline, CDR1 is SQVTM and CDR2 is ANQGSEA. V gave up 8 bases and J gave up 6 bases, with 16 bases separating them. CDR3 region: CSSLRGKAEAFF. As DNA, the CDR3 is TGCAGCTCCCTCCGGGGTAAGGCTGAAGCTTTCTTT.

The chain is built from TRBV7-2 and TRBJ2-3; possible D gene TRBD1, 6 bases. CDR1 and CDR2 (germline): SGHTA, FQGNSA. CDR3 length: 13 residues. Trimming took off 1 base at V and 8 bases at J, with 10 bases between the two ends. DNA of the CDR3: TGTGCCAGCAGCTTAGACAGGGAAGGTACGCAGTATTTT. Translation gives CASSLDREGTQYF.

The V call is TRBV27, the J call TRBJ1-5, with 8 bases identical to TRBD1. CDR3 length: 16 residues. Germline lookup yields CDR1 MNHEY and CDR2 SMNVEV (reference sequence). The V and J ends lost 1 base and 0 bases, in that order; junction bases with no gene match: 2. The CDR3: CASSLWGQDSNQPQHF. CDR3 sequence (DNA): TGTGCCAGCAGTTTATGGGGACAGGATAGCAATCAGCCCCAGCATTTT.

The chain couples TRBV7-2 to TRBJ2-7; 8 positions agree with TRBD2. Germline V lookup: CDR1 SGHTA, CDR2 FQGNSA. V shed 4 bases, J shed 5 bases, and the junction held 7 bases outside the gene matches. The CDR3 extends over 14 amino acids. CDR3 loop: CASSYPGGSDEQYF. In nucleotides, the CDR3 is TGTGCCAGCAGCTACCCGGGGGGGTCTGACGAGCAGTACTTC.

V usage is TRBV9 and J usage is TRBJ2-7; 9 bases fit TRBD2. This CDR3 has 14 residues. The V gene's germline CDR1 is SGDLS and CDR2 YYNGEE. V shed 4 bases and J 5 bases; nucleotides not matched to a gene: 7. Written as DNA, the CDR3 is TGTGCCAGCAGCCCTAGCGGGGCCCTTCACGAGCAGTACTTC. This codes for CASSPSGALHEQYF.

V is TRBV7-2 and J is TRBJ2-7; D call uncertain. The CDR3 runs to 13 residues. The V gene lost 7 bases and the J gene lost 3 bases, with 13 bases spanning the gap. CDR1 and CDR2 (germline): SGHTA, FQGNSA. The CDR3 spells CASTYRTGYEQYF. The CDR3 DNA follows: TGTGCCAGCACCTACCGCACTGGCTACGAGCAGTACTTC. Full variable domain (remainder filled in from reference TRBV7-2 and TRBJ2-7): GAGVSQSPSNKVTEKGKDVELRCDPISGHTALYWYRQSLGQGLEFLIYFQGNSAPDKSGLPSDRFSAERTGGSVSTLTIQRTQQEDSAVYLCASTYRTGYEQYFGPGTRLTVT.

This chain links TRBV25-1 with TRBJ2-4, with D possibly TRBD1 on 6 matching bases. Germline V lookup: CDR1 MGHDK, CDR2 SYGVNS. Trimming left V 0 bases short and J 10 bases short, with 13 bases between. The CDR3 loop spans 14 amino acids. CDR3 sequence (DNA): TGTGCCAGCAGTGAATACGGACAGACAGGTATTCAGTACTTC. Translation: CASSEYGQTGIQYF. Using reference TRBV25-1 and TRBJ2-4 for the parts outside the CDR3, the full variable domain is EADIYQTPRYLVIGTGKKITLECSQTMGHDKMYWYQQDPGMELHLIHYSYGVNSTEKGDLSSESTVSRIRTEHFPLTLESARPSHTSQYLCASSEYGQTGIQYFGAGTRLSVL.

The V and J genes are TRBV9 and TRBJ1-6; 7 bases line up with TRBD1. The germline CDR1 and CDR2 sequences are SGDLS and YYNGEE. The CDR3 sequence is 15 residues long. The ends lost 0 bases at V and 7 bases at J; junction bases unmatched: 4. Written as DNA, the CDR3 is TGTGCCAGCAGCGTAGTTGACAGGGAAAATTCACCCCTCCACTTT. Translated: CASSVVDRENSPLHF.

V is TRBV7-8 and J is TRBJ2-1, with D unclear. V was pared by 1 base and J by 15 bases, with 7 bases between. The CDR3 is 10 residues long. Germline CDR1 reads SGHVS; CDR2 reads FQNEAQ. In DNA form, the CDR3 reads TGTGCCAGCAGCTTAGGTGTAATGTTCTTC. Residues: CASSLGVMFF.

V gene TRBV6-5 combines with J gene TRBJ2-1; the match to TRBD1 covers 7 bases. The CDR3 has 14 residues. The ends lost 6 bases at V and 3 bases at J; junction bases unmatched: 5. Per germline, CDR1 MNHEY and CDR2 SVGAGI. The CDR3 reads CASRPGTDYNEQFF. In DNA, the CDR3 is TGTGCCAGCAGACCCGGGACAGACTACAATGAGCAGTTCTTC.